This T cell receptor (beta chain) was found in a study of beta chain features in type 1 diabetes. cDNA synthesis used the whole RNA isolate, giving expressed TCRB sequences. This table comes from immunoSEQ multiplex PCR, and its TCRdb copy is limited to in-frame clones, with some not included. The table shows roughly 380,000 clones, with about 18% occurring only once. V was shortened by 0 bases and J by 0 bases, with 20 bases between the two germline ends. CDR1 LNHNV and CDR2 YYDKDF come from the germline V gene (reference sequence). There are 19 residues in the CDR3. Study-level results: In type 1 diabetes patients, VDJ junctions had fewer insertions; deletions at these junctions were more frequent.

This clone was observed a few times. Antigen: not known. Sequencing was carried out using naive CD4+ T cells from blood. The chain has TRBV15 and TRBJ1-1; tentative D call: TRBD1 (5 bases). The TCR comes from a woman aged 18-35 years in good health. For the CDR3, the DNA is TGTGCCACCAGCAGAGAGTTCCATGACAGCCCGAACCTGAACACTGAAGCTTTCTTT. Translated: CATSREFHDSPNLNTEAFF.